Below are 24 T cell receptor beta chains sequenced from a single sample in a study of T cell changes during pregnancy in multiple sclerosis. Measured with immunoSEQ multiplex PCR; TCRdb has only the in-frame clones, and not every one. In the table there are roughly 70,000 clones, 90% of which are singletons. The source material was peripheral blood, sampled in the third trimester of pregnancy. The receptor set was obtained from a female donor with multiple sclerosis, enrolled in a pregnancy study.

The V and J genes are TRBV7-7 and TRBJ2-5; 9 bases are a match to TRBD1. Germline loops: CDR1 SSHAT, CDR2 FNYEAQ (reference sequence). The CDR3 is 14 residues long. The junction had 6 bases not matched to a gene; V was cut back by 5 bases and J by 5 bases. The CDR3: CASSAGTGSETQYF. The CDR3 DNA follows: TGTGCCAGCAGCGCAGGGACAGGGAGCGAGACCCAGTACTTC.

V and J are TRBV5-5 and TRBJ2-1; D call uncertain. In germline, CDR1 is SGHKS, CDR2 YYEKEE (reference sequence). The ends were cut back, 1 base at V and 6 bases at J, with 8 bases in the middle. The CDR3 spans 13 residues. The CDR3 sequence is CASSLSVINEQFF. The CDR3 DNA reads TGTGCCAGCAGCTTGAGCGTTATCAATGAGCAGTTCTTC. The variable domain in full, completed from reference TRBV5-5 and TRBJ2-1, reads DAGVTQSPTHLIKTRGQQVTLRCSPISGHKSVSWYQQVLGQGPQFIFQYYEKEERGRGNFPDRFSARQFPNYSSELNVNALLLGDSALYLCASSLSVINEQFFGPGTRLTVL.

The chain is built from TRBV5-1 and TRBJ1-2; D remains unclear. The ends were cut back, 0 bases at V and 5 bases at J, with 11 bases in the middle. CDR3 length: 14 amino acids. The germline CDR1 and CDR2 sequences are SGHRS and YFSETQ. This CDR3 reads CASSLASGPYGYTF. In DNA form, the CDR3 reads TGCGCCAGCAGCTTGGCCTCAGGTCCTTATGGCTACACCTTC. Combining the CDR3 with reference TRBV5-1 and TRBJ1-2 gives the whole variable domain KAGVTQTPRYLIKTRGQQVTLSCSPISGHRSVSWYQQTPGQGLQFLFEYFSETQRNKGNFPGRFSGRQFSNSRSEMNVSTLELGDSALYLCASSLASGPYGYTFGSGTRLTVV.

The V gene is TRBV2, the J gene TRBJ1-4; no definite D call. Germline V gives CDR1 SNHLY, CDR2 FYNNEI. With 0 bases removed from V and 6 bases from J, the gap between germline ends came to 11 bases. The CDR3 loop spans 15 amino acids. CDR3 sequence (DNA): TGTGCCAGCAGTGAAGCGCGAGGGTTCGATGAAAAACTGTTTTTT. Its protein is CASSEARGFDEKLFF. Together with reference TRBV2 and TRBJ1-4, the CDR3 gives the full variable domain: EPEVTQTPSHQVTQMGQEVILRCVPISNHLYFYWYRQILGQKVEFLVSFYNNEISEKSEIFDDQFSVERPDGSNFTLKIRSTKLEDSAMYFCASSEARGFDEKLFFGSGTQLSVL.

This chain uses TRBV7-7 with TRBJ2-3; D possibly corresponds to TRBD2 (6 bases). Per germline, CDR1 SSHAT and CDR2 FNYEAQ (reference sequence). Deletions cut 5 bases from V and 0 bases from J, with 15 bases between. The CDR3 is made up of 16 amino acids. The CDR3 reads CASSRNPGTSTDTQYF. The CDR3 nucleotides read TGTGCCAGCAGCCGAAATCCAGGGACTAGCACAGATACGCAGTATTTT.

This chain connects TRBV7-2 to TRBJ2-2; 14 nucleotides align to TRBD2. The CDR3 length is 17 residues. The germline CDR1 and CDR2 sequences are SGHTA and FQGNSA. The junction had 9 bases not matched to a gene; V was cut back by 5 bases and J by 7 bases. The chain's CDR3 is CASSLGLAGAPDGELFF. The DNA of the CDR3 is TGTGCCAGCAGCCTGGGACTAGCGGGGGCGCCTGACGGGGAGCTGTTTTTT. The full variable domain, in which reference TRBV7-2 and TRBJ2-2 provide the parts outside the CDR3, is GAGVSQSPSNKVTEKGKDVELRCDPISGHTALYWYRQSLGQGLEFLIYFQGNSAPDKSGLPSDRFSAERTGGSVSTLTIQRTQQEDSAVYLCASSLGLAGAPDGELFFGEGSRLTVL.

Only one count was recorded for this clone. This rearrangement joins TRBV30 to TRBJ1-2; no definite D call. There are 13 residues in the CDR3. Trimming took 0 bases from V and 7 from J, leaving 12 bases between them. Germline-derived CDR1 and CDR2 are GTSNPN and SVGIG (reference sequence). The CDR3 here is CAWSVGRSGGYTF. DNA of the CDR3: TGTGCCTGGAGTGTCGGGAGATCGGGTGGCTACACCTTC. Based on the CDR3 plus reference TRBV30 and TRBJ1-2, the full variable domain is SQTIHQWPATLVQPVGSPLSLECTVEGTSNPNLYWYRQAAGRGLQLLFYSVGIGQISSEVPQNLSASRPQDRQFILSSKKLLLSDSGFYLCAWSVGRSGGYTFGSGTRLTVV.

CDR3 in DNA: TGCAGCGCGTCCCAAACTAGCGGGGGCTTATACAATGAGCAGTTCTTC. It is translated as CSASQTSGGLYNEQFF. This chain connects TRBV29-1 to TRBJ2-1, with 11 bases matching TRBD2. Trimming removed 7 bases from V and 4 bases from J; junction bases left unmatched: 12. The CDR3 is 16 amino acids. CDR1 is SQVTM and CDR2 is ANQGSEA in the germline V gene.

The V gene is TRBV7-8, the J gene TRBJ2-6, with D unresolved. V lost 3 bases and J 2 bases, leaving 2 bases between the germline ends. In germline, CDR1 is SGHVS, CDR2 FQNEAQ. This CDR3 comprises 13 residues. CDR3 sequence reads: CASSFTGANVLTF. The CDR3 DNA reads TGTGCCAGCAGCTTTACTGGGGCCAACGTCCTGACTTTC.

The rearrangement joins TRBV12-5 to TRBJ1-6; 7 nucleotides agree with TRBD1. V was clipped by 6 bases and J by 2 bases; unmatched bases: 10. CDR1 and CDR2 (germline): LGHNT, FRNRAP. This CDR3 contains 17 residues. In DNA, the CDR3 is TGTGCTAGTGGAACGGGACAGTTTATTACCTATAATTCACCCCTCCACTTT. Translated: CASGTGQFITYNSPLHF.

The chain combines TRBV28 with TRBJ1-2, with D perhaps TRBD1 (6 bases). Trimming pared 8 bases from V and 0 bases from J, leaving 19 bases between. The CDR3 contains 16 residues. The germline V gene has CDR1 MDHEN and CDR2 SYDVKM. In nucleotides, the CDR3 is TGTGCCAGCCGAAAACAGGGCCCCGGGGCTAACTATGGCTACACCTTC. As protein: CASRKQGPGANYGYTF.

This clone occurred a few times. This sequence joins TRBV19 and TRBJ2-2; 7 bases are shared with TRBD2. V shed 3 bases, J shed 6 bases, and the junction held 7 bases outside the gene matches. Germline V gene lookup returns CDR1 LNHDA and CDR2 SQIVND (reference sequence). This CDR3 spans 15 amino acids. CDR3 DNA: TGTGCCAGTAGTATGATGGCGGGAGCTGCCGGGGAGCTGTTTTTT. This codes for CASSMMAGAAGELFF.

This chain uses TRBV9 with TRBJ2-3, with D unresolved. The CDR3 contains 15 residues. In germline, CDR1 is SGDLS, CDR2 YYNGEE. V gave up 0 bases and J gave up 5 bases, with 13 bases separating them. CDR3 nucleotide sequence: TGTGCCAGCAGCGTAGTAGGTAACGCGGAAGATACGCAGTATTTT. It specifies CASSVVGNAEDTQYF.

The rearrangement links TRBV5-1 to TRBJ2-1, with TRBD2 matching 9 bases. The CDR3 is 17 amino acids. V trimming: 7 bases; J trimming: 6 bases; junction bases outside the gene matches: 17. The germline V gene encodes CDR1 SGHRS and CDR2 YFSETQ. CDR3 sequence: CASVRDFWREGVNEQFF. CDR3 coding DNA: TGCGCCAGCGTAAGGGACTTTTGGCGGGAGGGCGTCAATGAGCAGTTCTTC.

V is TRBV6-5 and J is TRBJ2-5; D uncertain. V gave up 7 bases and J gave up 0 bases, with 6 bases separating them. CDR3 size: 12 residues. Per the germline V gene, CDR1 is MNHEY and CDR2 is SVGAGI. In DNA form, the CDR3 reads TGTGCCAGCACCCCAGACCAAGAGACCCAGTACTTC. It codes for CASTPDQETQYF.

The V call is TRBV11-3, the J call TRBJ2-7; 10 positions agree with TRBD2. The CDR3 runs to 15 residues. Germline CDR1 SGHNT, CDR2 YENEEA. Losses at the gene ends were 5 bases for V and 7 bases for J; bases not matched to a gene: 11. DNA for the CDR3: TGTGCCAGCAGCCAGGGGACTAGCGCCCTAGGGGAGCAGTACTTC. Protein product: CASSQGTSALGEQYF.

The chain combines TRBV6-6 with TRBJ2-3; D is unclear. Per germline, CDR1 MNHNY and CDR2 SVGAGI (reference sequence). Trimming removed 7 bases from V and 4 bases from J, with 9 bases in between. This CDR3 comprises 12 residues. CDR3 in amino acids: CASTPKPDTQYF. Here the CDR3 DNA reads TGTGCCAGCACCCCTAAACCAGATACGCAGTATTTT.

This clone has more than one count but fewer than ten. A junction end diverges from the germline sequence, so it may reflect a read error. The chain recombines TRBV30 with TRBJ1-2, with 7 bases lining up with TRBD1. Germline CDR1 GTSNPN, CDR2 SVGIG (reference sequence). The CDR3 has 12 amino acids. CDR3: CALVGDSGELDF. CDR3 bases: TGTGCCTTGGTGGGGGACAGCGGAGAATTGGACTTC.

The chain is built from TRBV27 and TRBJ1-5; possibly TRBD1 for D (6 bases). The CDR3 loop spans 15 amino acids. Trimming pared 5 bases from V and 3 bases from J, leaving 14 bases between. Germline values: CDR1 MNHEY, CDR2 SMNVEV (reference sequence). The CDR3 nucleotides are TGTGCCAGCAGTCTAAGGGACACTACCAATCAGCCCCAGCATTTT. Its protein is CASSLRDTTNQPQHF.

V gene TRBV5-6 combines with J gene TRBJ2-7, with D perhaps TRBD2 (6 bases). The V and J ends lost 0 bases and 9 bases respectively, with 13 bases between them. Germline V gene lookup returns CDR1 SGHDT and CDR2 YYEEEE. CDR3 length: 13 amino acids. The CDR3 sequence is CASSLGLELGQYF. CDR3 nucleotides: TGTGCCAGCAGCTTGGGACTAGAACTGGGGCAGTACTTC. Variable domain in full (rest from reference TRBV5-6 and TRBJ2-7): DAGVTQSPTHLIKTRGQQVTLRCSPKSGHDTVSWYQQALGQGPQFIFQYYEEEERQRGNFPDRFSGHQFPNYSSELNVNALLLGDSALYLCASSLGLELGQYFGPGTRLTVT.

V gene TRBV7-3 combines with J gene TRBJ2-2; D not certain. This CDR3 is built from 13 residues. Germline CDR1 and CDR2: SGHTA and FQGTGA. The ends were cut back, 1 base at V and 4 bases at J, with 4 bases in the middle. CDR3 DNA: TGTGCCAGCAGCTTAAGCAGCACCGGGGAGCTGTTTTTT. It encodes CASSLSSTGELFF.

The chain combines TRBV7-8 with TRBJ2-7, with TRBD2 matching 9 bases. The CDR3 loop spans 16 amino acids. The V and J ends lost 4 bases and 4 bases, in that order; junction bases with no gene match: 11. Germline assignment: CDR1 SGHVS and CDR2 FQNEAQ. CDR3 sequence: CASSSLGRGGQYEQYF. In DNA, the CDR3 is TGTGCCAGCAGCTCATTAGGGCGGGGGGGCCAGTACGAGCAGTACTTC.

The chain couples TRBV7-2 to TRBJ1-3, with TRBD1 as a possible D gene (6 bases). The CDR3 runs 16 residues. V was clipped by 7 bases and J by 0 bases, with 16 bases between them. Germline-derived CDR1 and CDR2 are SGHTA and FQGNSA. In DNA, the CDR3 is TGTGCCAGCACGCGAGAGGGGGTATTCTCTGGAAACACCATATATTTT. This gives the protein CASTREGVFSGNTIYF.

V usage is TRBV7-9 and J usage is TRBJ2-7; 10 bases map to TRBD1. Germline V CDR1 and CDR2: SEHNR, FQNEAQ (reference sequence). The CDR3 loop spans 14 amino acids. The trim removed 3 bases at V and 2 bases at J, leaving 1 base unmatched. The CDR3, as DNA: TGTGCCAGCAGCTTCGGGACAGGGGCCTACGAGCAGTACTTC. Protein product: CASSFGTGAYEQYF.